This T cell receptor (beta chain) was identified during a study of identical twins. Each CDR3 protein gets one entry after TCRdb re-called the 5' RACE reads with MiXCR. Of 200,000 to 250,000 distinct CDR3 sequences detected, around 6.5% appear once; the ten largest clones hold more than 14%. Deletions cut 5 bases from V and 4 bases from J, with 15 bases between. CDR3 length equals 15 residues. Per the germline V gene, CDR1 is SGHTA and CDR2 is FQGNSA. These sequences were also reported in another study, on T cells expressing NK-cell markers. Turning to that study: The authors applied an anti-gamma-delta TCR antibody in several experiments, and it restricted sorting to alpha-beta TCR T cells. For four donors, these clonotypes were likewise the leading ones in the CD3+CD56-NKG2C+ fraction.

The receptor's source is a woman aged 18-29 years in good health. The chain is built from TRBV7-2 and TRBJ2-1, with D perhaps being TRBD1 or TRBD2 (5 bases each). Sequenced: CD8+ T cells sorted from blood. CDR3 sequence: CASSAIYEGYNEQFF. In nucleotides, the CDR3 is TGTGCCAGCAGCGCGATCTATGAGGGGTACAATGAGCAGTTCTTC. Based on the CDR3 plus reference TRBV7-2 and TRBJ2-1, the full variable domain is GAGVSQSPSNKVTEKGKDVELRCDPISGHTALYWYRQSLGQGLEFLIYFQGNSAPDKSGLPSDRFSAERTGGSVSTLTIQRTQQEDSAVYLCASSAIYEGYNEQFFGPGTRLTVL.